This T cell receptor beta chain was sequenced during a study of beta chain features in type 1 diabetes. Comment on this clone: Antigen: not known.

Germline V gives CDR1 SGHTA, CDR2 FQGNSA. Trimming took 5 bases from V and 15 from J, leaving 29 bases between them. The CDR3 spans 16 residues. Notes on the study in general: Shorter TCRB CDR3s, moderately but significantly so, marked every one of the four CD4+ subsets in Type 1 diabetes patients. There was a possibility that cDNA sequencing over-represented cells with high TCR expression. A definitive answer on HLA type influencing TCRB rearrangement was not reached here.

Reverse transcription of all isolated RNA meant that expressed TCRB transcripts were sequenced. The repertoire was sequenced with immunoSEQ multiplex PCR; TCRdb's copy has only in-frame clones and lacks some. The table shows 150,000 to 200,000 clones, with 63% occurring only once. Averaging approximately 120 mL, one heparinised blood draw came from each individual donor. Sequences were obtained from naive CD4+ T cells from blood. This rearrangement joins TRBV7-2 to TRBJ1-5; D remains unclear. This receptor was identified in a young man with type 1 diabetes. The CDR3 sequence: CASSQITLGVKGYLHF. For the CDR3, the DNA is TGTGCCAGCAGCCAGATTACCCTGGGCGTAAAAGGCTATCTGCATTTT.